This T cell receptor beta chain derives from a study of cytomegalovirus exposure and HLA in healthy donors. Whole-study findings and limits: Equally common other TCR beta chains were less clonally expanded than HLA-associated ones, a later analysis found. As was reported, the HLA-A and HLA-B alleles of most subjects were accurately predicted from TCR beta sequences. An analysis done earlier found most TCR beta V segments productive about 87% or about 30% of the time.

Use of 60 Vbeta and 13 Jbeta primers characterized the PCR. The protocol was immunoSEQ multiplex PCR, while the TCRdb copy is restricted to in-frame clones and leaves out a portion. This table has approximately 160,000 clones, about 80% appearing once. The J segment lost 3 bases and the V segment lost 6 bases, leaving 3 bases of the junction unmatched. This CDR3 contains 14 residues. Per the germline V gene, CDR1 is MNHEY and CDR2 is SMNVEV (reference sequence). Points on this clone: Its target is not known.

This sequence was found in a young woman in good health and CMV-seropositive. Input material: PBMCs. The chain carries TRBV27 and TRBJ1-5, with 9 bases that match TRBD1. The CDR3 DNA follows: TGTGCCAGCAGAACAGGGGGCATCAATCAGCCCCAGCATTTT. Protein product: CASRTGGINQPQHF.